The 9 T cell receptor beta chains listed next were all sequenced from one sample in a study of radiotherapy plus CTLA-4 blockade in lung cancer. Profiling relied on immunoSEQ multiplex PCR, and the TCRdb table lists in-frame clones only, not all of them. The sample gives about 14,000 clones, around 87% of which show up once; around 15% is in the top ten. Specimen: peripheral blood, collected from a patient treated with radiotherapy plus ipilimumab. These TCRs come from a human donor with non-small cell lung cancer that progressed on radiotherapy plus ipilimumab. Some clones in this sample may be carry-over from other donors' samples.

The chain joins TRBV7-9 to TRBJ2-1, with unresolved D. CDR1 SEHNR and CDR2 FQNEAQ come from the germline V gene (reference sequence). The CDR3 loop spans 11 amino acids. Trimming took 2 bases from V and 8 from J, leaving 4 bases between them. This chain's CDR3 is CASSLYDEQFF. DNA of the CDR3: TGTGCCAGCAGCTTATATGATGAGCAGTTCTTC.

J is TRBJ2-1 and V is TRBV7-9; D is perhaps TRBD2 (5 bases). This CDR3 has 16 residues. V shed 3 bases and J shed 3 bases, with 15 bases lying between them. Germline loops: CDR1 SEHNR, CDR2 FQNEAQ (reference sequence). Here the CDR3 DNA reads TGTGCCAGCAGCTTGGCTTGGACTCTAGGCTACAATGAGCAGTTCTTC. Its protein product is CASSLAWTLGYNEQFF.

The V call is TRBV5-6, the J call TRBJ2-3; 7 bases match TRBD1. This CDR3 comprises 17 residues. CDR1 SGHDT and CDR2 YYEEEE come from the germline V gene. Trimming at V came to 4 bases and at J to 0 bases, leaving 11 bases not matched to a gene. CDR3 residues: CASSLWDRPPSTDTQYF. The CDR3 region has the DNA TGTGCCAGCAGCCTATGGGACAGACCCCCTAGCACAGATACGCAGTATTTT. Complete variable domain (other parts from reference TRBV5-6 and TRBJ2-3): DAGVTQSPTHLIKTRGQQVTLRCSPKSGHDTVSWYQQALGQGPQFIFQYYEEEERQRGNFPDRFSGHQFPNYSSELNVNALLLGDSALYLCASSLWDRPPSTDTQYFGPGTRLTVL.

This sequence joins TRBV15 and TRBJ2-2, with 9 bases aligning to TRBD2. This CDR3 has 14 residues. Looked up from germline, CDR1 is LNHNV and CDR2 is YYDKDF (reference sequence). J lost 6 bases, V lost 6 bases, and 5 bases had no gene match. This CDR3 reads CATRSGLAPGELFF. The CDR3 DNA follows: TGTGCCACCAGATCGGGACTAGCCCCCGGGGAGCTGTTTTTT.

The chain has TRBV20-1 and TRBJ2-5; D is undetermined. V was pared by 8 bases and J by 7 bases, with 14 bases between. The germline gives CDR1 DFQATT, CDR2 SNEGSKA (reference sequence). The CDR3 covers 11 residues. The CDR3, as DNA: TGCAGTTCCTACTATCGCGGGACCCAGTACTTC. This encodes CSSYYRGTQYF.

This clone turned up a few times. J is TRBJ2-2 and V is TRBV27; tentative D call: TRBD1 (5 bases). There are 15 residues in the CDR3. Germline CDR1 reads MNHEY; CDR2 reads SMNVEV (reference sequence). V lost 5 bases and J 1 base, leaving 11 bases between the germline ends. This CDR3 reads CASSARTKNTGELFF. The CDR3 region has the DNA TGTGCCAGCAGTGCCAGGACAAAGAACACCGGGGAGCTGTTTTTT.

This clone came up a few times. This chain uses TRBV11-2 with TRBJ2-2, with 10 nucleotides matching TRBD2. J lost 6 bases, V lost 4 bases, and 5 bases had no gene match. This CDR3 comprises 15 residues. CDR1 is SGHAT and CDR2 is FQNNGV in the germline V gene. This chain's CDR3 is CASSSLAGESGELFF. The DNA of the CDR3 is TGTGCCAGCAGCTCTCTAGCGGGAGAGTCCGGGGAGCTGTTTTTT.

This clone was counted a single time. The chain links TRBV5-3 to TRBJ1-1; D might be TRBD1 (6 bases). TRBV5-3 is sorted into the ORF group, with uncertain function. The CDR3 spans 15 residues. Trimming stripped 7 bases from V and 3 bases from J, with 19 bases between. CDR3 DNA sequence: TGTGCCAGAGCACAAGGGAGGGGGTTAGACACTGAAGCTTTCTTT. It specifies CARAQGRGLDTEAFF.

The rearrangement links TRBV5-4 to TRBJ2-7; D call uncertain. The CDR3 has 15 amino acids. Germline CDR1 is SGHNT and CDR2 is YYREEE (reference sequence). V lost 4 bases to trimming and J lost 0 bases, with 14 bases between them. The CDR3 is CASSPQPLSSYEQYF. Here the CDR3 DNA reads TGTGCCAGCAGCCCCCAACCCCTGAGCTCCTACGAGCAGTACTTC.